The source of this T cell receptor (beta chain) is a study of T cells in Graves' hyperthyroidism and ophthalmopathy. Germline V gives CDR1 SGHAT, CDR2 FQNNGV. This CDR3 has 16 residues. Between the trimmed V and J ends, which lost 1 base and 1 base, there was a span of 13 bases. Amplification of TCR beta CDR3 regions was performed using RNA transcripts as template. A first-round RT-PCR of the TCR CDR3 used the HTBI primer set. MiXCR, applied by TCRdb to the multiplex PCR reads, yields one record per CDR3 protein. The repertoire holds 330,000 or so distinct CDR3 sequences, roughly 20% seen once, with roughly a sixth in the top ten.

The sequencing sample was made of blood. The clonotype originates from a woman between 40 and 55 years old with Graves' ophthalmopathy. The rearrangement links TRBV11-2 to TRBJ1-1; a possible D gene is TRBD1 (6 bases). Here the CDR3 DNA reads TGTGCCAGCAGCTTAGGCCGGGGACACCAGAACACTGAAGCTTTCTTT. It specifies CASSLGRGHQNTEAFF.